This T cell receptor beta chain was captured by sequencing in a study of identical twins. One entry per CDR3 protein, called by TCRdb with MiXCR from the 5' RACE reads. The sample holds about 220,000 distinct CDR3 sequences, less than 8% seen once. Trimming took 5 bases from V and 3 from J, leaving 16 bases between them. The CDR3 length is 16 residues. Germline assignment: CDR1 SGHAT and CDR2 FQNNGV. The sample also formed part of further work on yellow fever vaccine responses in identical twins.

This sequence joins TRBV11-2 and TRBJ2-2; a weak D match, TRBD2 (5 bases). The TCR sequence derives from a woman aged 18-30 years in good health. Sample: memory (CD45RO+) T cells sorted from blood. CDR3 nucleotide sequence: TGTGCCAGCAGCCCGCGGACTCGGCCGGACACCGGGGAGCTGTTTTTT. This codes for CASSPRTRPDTGELFF.